The 9 T cell receptor beta chains listed next were all sequenced from one sample in a study of blood T cells in healthy people across ages. A J-beta primer mix and a sample-barcoded 5' primer were used in a second PCR of roughly 7 to 12 cycles. In TCRdb, the 5' RACE reads were re-called with MiXCR into one record per CDR3 protein. The sample has 750,000 to 950,000 distinct CDR3 sequences; about 29% are singletons. These data were likewise used in another study, on T cells of mothers and their children.

Source material: blood. The source is a middle-aged woman in good health.

The table lists this clonotype with a count of one. This chain connects TRBV12-3 or TRBV12-4 to TRBJ1-5; 9 bases agree with TRBD1. V gave up 5 bases and J gave up 2 bases; unmatched junction bases: 10. The CDR3 loop spans 17 amino acids. In nucleotides, the CDR3 is TGTGCCAGCAGTGCTTCCGGGACAGGGTTTCGCAATCAGCCCCAGCATTTT. Encoded protein: CASSASGTGFRNQPQHF.

With respect to this clonotype: At one end, the junction sequence differs from germline, possibly due to a read error. The rearrangement joins TRBV6-4 to TRBJ1-1; no clear D. Germline CDR1 reads MRHNA; CDR2 reads SNTAGT. The CDR3 totals 13 residues. The CDR3 DNA reads TGTGCCTGCAGTGACACTAATCGGGGAAAAGCTTTCTTT. It yields the protein CACSDTNRGKAFF.

Comments on this clonotype: A much more abundant neighbour one base away suggests this may be a read error. The chain combines TRBV20-1 with TRBJ2-5, with 9 bases matching TRBD1. Germline V gene data show CDR1 as DFQATT and CDR2 as SNEGSKA (reference sequence). The length of the CDR3 is 15 residues. Trimming took 2 bases from V and 5 from J; bases not matched to a gene: 9. CDR3 region: CSARRIQGAWETQYF. The CDR3 coding sequence is TGCAGTGCTAGACGTATACAGGGGGCTTGGGAGACCCAGTACTTC.

This clonotype has only a few counts. The chain employs TRBV20-1 and TRBJ2-5; 10 bases are shared with TRBD1. V lost 2 bases to trimming and J lost 11 bases; unmatched junction nucleotides: 11. Germline loops: CDR1 DFQATT, CDR2 SNEGSKA (reference sequence). This CDR3 is built from 14 residues. The CDR3 sequence is CSARKDRGPGEQYF. The CDR3 DNA reads TGCAGTGCTAGAAAAGACAGGGGGCCAGGGGAGCAGTACTTC.

V is TRBV12-3 or TRBV12-4 and J is TRBJ2-2, with 10 bases fitting TRBD2. This CDR3 comprises 14 residues. With V trimmed by 4 bases and J by 5 bases, 1 base remained unmatched. CDR3 in DNA: TGTGCCAGCAGTTCGGGACTAGCGACCGGGGAGCTGTTTTTT. Translation gives CASSSGLATGELFF.

This chain links TRBV27 with TRBJ1-3; D is ambiguous. Trimming left V 11 bases short and J 0 bases short, with 8 bases between. This CDR3 region has 12 residues. CDR1 and CDR2 (germline): MNHEY, SMNVEV (reference sequence). CDR3 nucleotides: TGTGCCGGACGGATCTCTGGAAACACCATATATTTT. Translated, it gives CAGRISGNTIYF.

Comments on this clonotype: One end of the junction varies from germline; a read error may be responsible. This sequence joins TRBV5-5 and TRBJ1-1; no clear D. Per germline, CDR1 SGHKS and CDR2 YYEKEE (reference sequence). There are 14 residues in the CDR3. The CDR3 region has the DNA TGTGTCAGCAGCTTTACTCAAACAGTCTTCTCTGCTTTCTTT. The encoded protein is CVSSFTQTVFSAFF.

This clonotype was counted ten times or more. The gene calls are TRBV7-2 and TRBJ2-5; 13 nucleotides align to TRBD2. V lost 5 bases, J lost 6 bases, and 6 bases stayed unmatched. This CDR3 contains 15 residues. Germline CDR1 SGHTA, CDR2 FQGNSA. CDR3 sequence (DNA): TGTGCCAGCAGCGCTACTAGCGGGGGGGCGCAGACCCAGTACTTC. Its protein is CASSATSGGAQTQYF.

Many counts were recorded for this clonotype. The genes are TRBV4-3 and TRBJ2-7; 7 nucleotides match TRBD1. CDR3 length equals 15 residues. CDR1 and CDR2 (germline): LGHNA, YSLEER. J was trimmed by 1 base and V by 1 base; bases with no gene match: 4. The CDR3 sequence is CASSQGGQPSYEQYF. The CDR3 coding sequence is TGCGCCAGCAGCCAAGGGGGACAGCCGTCCTACGAGCAGTACTTC.